Below, 14 T cell receptor beta chains from the same sample are listed, as sequenced in a study of cytomegalovirus exposure and HLA in healthy donors. Primers included in the PCR were 60 Vbeta and 13 Jbeta primers. The assay was immunoSEQ multiplex PCR, and TCRdb's table has in-frame clones only and misses some. The profile shows fewer than 150,000 clones, roughly 77% of them singletons. Specimen: PBMCs. The receptor source for this set is a man aged 25 to 40 in good health and CMV-seronegative.

V gene TRBV27 combines with J gene TRBJ2-1; 7 nucleotides agree with TRBD2. Trimming cost V 3 bases and J 9 bases; bases outside gene matches: 8. This CDR3 region has 14 residues. Germline CDR1 and CDR2: MNHEY and SMNVEV (reference sequence). CDR3 sequence reads: CASSFITSVGEQFF. The CDR3 region has the DNA TGTGCCAGCAGTTTCATAACTAGCGTGGGTGAGCAGTTCTTC.

This clone was counted once. The V and J genes are TRBV6-5 and TRBJ1-2, with a weak D call TRBD1 (5 bases). Germline V CDR1 and CDR2: MNHEY, SVGAGI. This CDR3 is built from 16 residues. V lost 2 bases to trimming and J lost 3 bases, with 16 bases between them. CDR3 region: CASSYTARALDYGYTF. The DNA of the CDR3 is TGTGCCAGCAGTTACACCGCCAGGGCTCTGGACTATGGCTACACCTTC.

The chain links TRBV27 to TRBJ1-6; 8 bases agree with TRBD1. V dropped 0 bases and J dropped 6; count of bases not matched to a gene: 7. Germline CDR1 and CDR2: MNHEY and SMNVEV (reference sequence). The CDR3 runs 17 residues. The DNA of the CDR3 is TGTGCCAGCAGTTTATCCGGACAGGGAAAGGGTAATTCACCCCTCCACTTT. It yields the protein CASSLSGQGKGNSPLHF.

This sequence joins TRBV28 and TRBJ1-5; TRBD1 is a possible D gene (5 bases). The V end lost 2 bases, the J end lost 0 bases, and 20 bases lay between the germline ends. The CDR3 has 19 residues. Germline assignment: CDR1 MDHEN and CDR2 SYDVKM. As DNA, the CDR3 is TGTGCCAGCAGTTTAGACCCCCGCAGGGATCCCAATAGCAATCAGCCCCAGCATTTT. Its translation: CASSLDPRRDPNSNQPQHF.

The table lists this clone with a few counts. DNA of the CDR3: TGTGCCATCAGTACAACGACAGGGGCCGAGCAGTACTTC. It is translated as CAISTTTGAEQYF. V usage is TRBV10-3 and J usage is TRBJ2-7; 8 bases are shared with TRBD1. CDR1 is ENHRY and CDR2 is SYGVKD in the germline V gene. Trimming cost V 5 bases and J 6 bases; bases outside gene matches: 6. The CDR3 covers 13 residues.

The V call is TRBV5-1, the J call TRBJ1-5; D is uncertain. The CDR3 length is 15 residues. Germline assignment: CDR1 SGHRS and CDR2 YFSETQ. V was trimmed by 0 bases and J by 5 bases, leaving 12 bases between them. CDR3 nucleotides: TGCGCCAGCAGCTTGGCCGGGAACAACCATCAGCCCCAGCATTTT. It encodes CASSLAGNNHQPQHF.

The chain combines TRBV5-1 with TRBJ2-5, with D possibly being TRBD2 (6 bases). The V gene lost 1 base and the J gene lost 4 bases, with 14 bases spanning the gap. Germline CDR1 SGHRS, CDR2 YFSETQ. CDR3 length: 15 residues. CDR3 residues: CASSLRGGGPETQYF. Written as DNA, the CDR3 is TGCGCCAGCAGCTTGAGGGGTGGAGGGCCAGAGACCCAGTACTTC.

J is TRBJ2-7 and V is TRBV6-1; D remains unclear. This CDR3 is 13 amino acids long. With 8 bases removed from V and 4 bases from J, the gap between germline ends came to 15 bases. From germline, CDR1 is MNHNS and CDR2 SASEGT. The CDR3 coding sequence is TGTGCCAGCTCTCCCGGCGGTACTTACGAGCAGTACTTC. It encodes CASSPGGTYEQYF.

This clone has only one observation. The chain combines TRBV28 with TRBJ1-2; D unresolved. Trimming removed 8 bases from V and 1 base from J, with 17 bases in between. Germline V lookup: CDR1 MDHEN, CDR2 SYDVKM. This CDR3 has 15 residues. In DNA, the CDR3 is TGTGCCAGCGGGAGTCCTCTCACTTATAACTATGGCTACACCTTC. Translating gives CASGSPLTYNYGYTF.

This clone was observed many times. V usage is TRBV18 and J usage is TRBJ2-7, with 10 bases matching TRBD2. V dropped 0 bases and J dropped 3; count of bases not matched to a gene: 5. The CDR3 spans 16 residues. Germline assignment: CDR1 KGHSH and CDR2 LQKENI. CDR3 in amino acids: CASSPPGTSVLYEQYF. The CDR3 nucleotides are TGTGCCAGCTCACCACCTGGGACTAGCGTACTCTACGAGCAGTACTTC. Filled out from reference TRBV18 and TRBJ2-7, the complete variable domain reads NAGVMQNPRHLVRRRGQEARLRCSPMKGHSHVYWYRQLPEEGLKFMVYLQKENIIDESGMPKERFSAEFPKEGPSILRIQQVVRGDSAAYFCASSPPGTSVLYEQYFGPGTRLTVT.

V gene TRBV6-6 combines with J gene TRBJ1-5; no firm D call. Germline V gene lookup returns CDR1 MNHNY and CDR2 SVGAGI (reference sequence). V was shortened by 4 bases and J by 2 bases, with 12 bases between the two germline ends. This CDR3 has 15 amino acids. CDR3: CASSFAWRGNQPQHF. In nucleotides, the CDR3 is TGTGCCAGCAGTTTTGCCTGGAGAGGCAATCAGCCCCAGCATTTT.

The chain recombines TRBV4-2 with TRBJ1-6, with D possibly TRBD1 on 6 matching bases. The CDR3 has 16 residues. CDR1 is LGHNA and CDR2 is YNFKEQ in the germline V gene. Trimming took 0 bases from V and 7 from J, leaving 13 bases between them. Here the CDR3 DNA reads TGTGCCAGCAGCCAAGAAGCGGGACATGGGAATTCACCCCTCCACTTT. Translated, it gives CASSQEAGHGNSPLHF.

The chain is built from TRBV5-1 and TRBJ2-6; 9 bases map to TRBD1. The V and J ends lost 1 base and 4 bases, in that order; junction bases with no gene match: 3. Germline CDR1 reads SGHRS; CDR2 reads YFSETQ. The CDR3 runs 16 residues. Here the CDR3 DNA reads TGCGCCAGCAGCTTGTCAGGGACAGGGGGGGCCAACGTCCTGACTTTC. Residues: CASSLSGTGGANVLTF.

The rearrangement joins TRBV7-2 to TRBJ1-3; tentative D call: TRBD1 (5 bases). The CDR3 contains 14 residues. V shed 4 bases and J shed 2 bases, with 9 bases lying between them. Germline assignment: CDR1 SGHTA and CDR2 FQGNSA. In DNA, the CDR3 is TGTGCCAGCAGCTGGGGGGAGGCTGGAAACACCATATATTTT. It yields the protein CASSWGEAGNTIYF.